Given below is one T cell receptor beta chain in context. The source of the sample is a study of cytomegalovirus exposure and HLA in healthy donors. Turning to the study itself: Inside one of the first data releases sat around 86 million unique TCRs taken from HLA-typed donors.

Use of 60 Vbeta and 13 Jbeta primers characterized the PCR. Sequencing was performed with immunoSEQ multiplex PCR; in TCRdb, only in-frame clones are kept and a portion is missing. The repertoire includes about 78,000 clones, 60% to 75% of them detected once, and around 10% sits in the top ten. Germline-derived CDR1 and CDR2 are SGHAT and FQNNGV. The CDR3 is 13 amino acids. V shed 2 bases, J shed 9 bases, and the junction held 3 bases outside the gene matches. The source is a middle-aged woman in good health and CMV-seropositive. The sequencing input was PBMCs. The chain is built from TRBV11-2 and TRBJ2-1; 8 positions match TRBD2. Here the CDR3 reads CASSLIAGSEQFF. The CDR3 DNA sequence: TGTGCCAGCAGCTTAATAGCGGGGAGTGAGCAGTTCTTC.